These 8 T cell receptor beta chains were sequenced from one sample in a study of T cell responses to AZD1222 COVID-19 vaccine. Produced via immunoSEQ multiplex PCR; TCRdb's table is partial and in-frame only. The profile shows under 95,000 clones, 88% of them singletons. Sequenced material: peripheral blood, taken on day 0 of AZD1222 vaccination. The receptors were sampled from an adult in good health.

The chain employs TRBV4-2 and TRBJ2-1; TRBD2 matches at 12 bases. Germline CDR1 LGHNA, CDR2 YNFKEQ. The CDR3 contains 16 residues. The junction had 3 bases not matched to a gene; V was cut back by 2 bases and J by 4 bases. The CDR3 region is CASSQSLAGGYNEQFF. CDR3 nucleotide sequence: TGTGCCAGCAGCCAATCACTAGCGGGAGGATACAATGAGCAGTTCTTC.

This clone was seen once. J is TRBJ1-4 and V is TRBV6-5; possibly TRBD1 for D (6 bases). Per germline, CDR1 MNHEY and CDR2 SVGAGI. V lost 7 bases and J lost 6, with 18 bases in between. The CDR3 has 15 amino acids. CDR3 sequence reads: CASMGEGGWDEKLFF. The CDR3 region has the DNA TGTGCCAGCATGGGGGAGGGGGGATGGGATGAAAAACTGTTTTTT.

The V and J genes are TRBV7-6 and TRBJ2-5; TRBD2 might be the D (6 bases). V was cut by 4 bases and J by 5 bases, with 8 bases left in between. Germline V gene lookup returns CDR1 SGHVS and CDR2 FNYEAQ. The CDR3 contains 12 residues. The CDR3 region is CASSWEVETQYF. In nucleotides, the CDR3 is TGTGCCAGCAGCTGGGAGGTTGAGACCCAGTACTTC.

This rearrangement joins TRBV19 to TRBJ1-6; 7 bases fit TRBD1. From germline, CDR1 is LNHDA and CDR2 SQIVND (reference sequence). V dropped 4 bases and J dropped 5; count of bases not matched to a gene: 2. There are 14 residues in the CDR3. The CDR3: CASSTTGDNSPLHF. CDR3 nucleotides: TGTGCCAGTAGTACAACAGGGGATAATTCACCCCTCCACTTT.

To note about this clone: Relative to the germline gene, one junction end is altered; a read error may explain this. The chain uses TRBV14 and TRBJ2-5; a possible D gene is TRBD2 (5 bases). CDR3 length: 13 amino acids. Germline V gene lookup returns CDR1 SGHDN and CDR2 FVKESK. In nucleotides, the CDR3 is TGTGCCAGCAGCCAAGGTCGGAGGATAGCACAGCACTTC. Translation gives CASSQGRRIAQHF.

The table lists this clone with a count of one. The CDR3 sequence: CASSLFSVMNTEAFF. The DNA of the CDR3 is TGCGCCAGCAGCTTGTTCTCGGTGATGAACACTGAAGCTTTCTTT. This chain links TRBV5-1 with TRBJ1-1; no clear D gene. The CDR3 length is 15 residues. Trimming removed 1 base from V and 0 bases from J, with 10 bases in between. Germline CDR1 is SGHRS and CDR2 is YFSETQ.

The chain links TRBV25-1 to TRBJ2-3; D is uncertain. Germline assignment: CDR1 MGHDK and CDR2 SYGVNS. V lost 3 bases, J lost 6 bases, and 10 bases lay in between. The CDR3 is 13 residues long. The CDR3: CASSDHGSDTQYF. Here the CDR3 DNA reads TGTGCCAGCAGTGACCACGGATCGGATACGCAGTATTTT.

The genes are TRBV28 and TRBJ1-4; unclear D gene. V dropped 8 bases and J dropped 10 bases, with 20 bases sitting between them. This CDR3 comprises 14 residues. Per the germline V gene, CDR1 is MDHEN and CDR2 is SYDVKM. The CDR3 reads CASLRRGLHGKLFF. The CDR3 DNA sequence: TGTGCCAGCCTCCGTCGTGGGTTACATGGAAAACTGTTTTTT.